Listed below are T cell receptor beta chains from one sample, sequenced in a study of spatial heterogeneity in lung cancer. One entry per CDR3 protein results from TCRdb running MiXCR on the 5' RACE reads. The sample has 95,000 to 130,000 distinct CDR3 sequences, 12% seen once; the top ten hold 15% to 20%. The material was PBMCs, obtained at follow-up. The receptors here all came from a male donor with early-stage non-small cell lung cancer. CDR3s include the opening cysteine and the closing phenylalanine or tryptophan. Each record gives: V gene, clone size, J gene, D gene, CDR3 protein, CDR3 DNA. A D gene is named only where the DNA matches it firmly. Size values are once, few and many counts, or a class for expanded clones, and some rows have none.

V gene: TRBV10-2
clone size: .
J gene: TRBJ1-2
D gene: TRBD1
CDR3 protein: CASSESTGGIYGYTF
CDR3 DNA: TGCGCCAGCAGTGAGTCGACAGGGGGCATCTATGGCTACACCTTC

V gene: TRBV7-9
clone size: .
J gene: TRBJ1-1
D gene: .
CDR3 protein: CASSNEGNTEAFF
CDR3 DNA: TGTGCCAGCAGCAACGAAGGGAACACTGAAGCTTTCTTT

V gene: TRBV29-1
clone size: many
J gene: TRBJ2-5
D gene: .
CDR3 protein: CSFPVGGETQYF
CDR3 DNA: TGCAGTTTCCCGGTCGGAGGGGAGACCCAGTACTTC

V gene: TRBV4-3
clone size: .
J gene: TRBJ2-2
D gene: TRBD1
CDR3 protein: CASSPGQGFPGELFF
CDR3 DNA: TGCGCCAGCAGCCCCGGACAGGGTTTCCCCGGGGAGCTGTTTTTT

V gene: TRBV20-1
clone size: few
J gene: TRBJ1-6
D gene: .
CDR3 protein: CSARDGPSSPLHF
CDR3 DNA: TGCAGTGCTAGAGACGGGCCTTCTTCACCCCTCCACTTT

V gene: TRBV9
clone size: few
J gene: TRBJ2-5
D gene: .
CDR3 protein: CASSVAPGMVETQYF
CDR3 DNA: TGTGCCAGCAGCGTAGCCCCAGGAATGGTAGAGACCCAGTACTTC

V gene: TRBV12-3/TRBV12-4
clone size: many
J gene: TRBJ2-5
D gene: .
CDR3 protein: CASSWRAEETQYF
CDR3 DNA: TGTGCCAGCAGTTGGAGGGCGGAGGAGACCCAGTACTTC

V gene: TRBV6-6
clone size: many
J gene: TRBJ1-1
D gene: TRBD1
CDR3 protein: CASTQTGGMNTEAFF
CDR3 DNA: TGTGCCAGCACCCAGACAGGGGGCATGAACACTGAAGCTTTCTTT

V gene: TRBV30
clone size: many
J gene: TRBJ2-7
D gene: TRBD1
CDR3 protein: CAWSPGTGVFSEQYF
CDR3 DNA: TGTGCCTGGAGCCCAGGGACAGGGGTTTTTAGCGAGCAGTACTTC

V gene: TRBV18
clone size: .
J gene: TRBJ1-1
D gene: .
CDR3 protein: CASSPSAGEAFF
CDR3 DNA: TGTGCCAGCTCTCCCTCGGCCGGAGAAGCTTTCTTT

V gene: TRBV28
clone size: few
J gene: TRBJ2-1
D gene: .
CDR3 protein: CASSLSGGDEQFF
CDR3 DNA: TGTGCCAGCAGTCTCTCCGGGGGTGATGAGCAGTTCTTC

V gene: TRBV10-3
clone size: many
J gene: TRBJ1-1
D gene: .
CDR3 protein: CATRARNTEAFF
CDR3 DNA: TGTGCCACCCGGGCCAGGAACACTGAAGCTTTCTTT

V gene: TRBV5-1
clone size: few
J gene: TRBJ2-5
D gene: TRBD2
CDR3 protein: CASSLTGSGGETQYF
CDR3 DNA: TGCGCCAGCAGCTTGACGGGTAGCGGGGGAGAGACCCAGTACTTC

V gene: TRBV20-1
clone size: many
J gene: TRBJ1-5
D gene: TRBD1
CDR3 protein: CSARVTGVRAQHF
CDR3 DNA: TGCAGTGCCAGGGTTACAGGGGTTCGGGCCCAGCATTTT

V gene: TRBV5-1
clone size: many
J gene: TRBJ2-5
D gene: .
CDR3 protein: CASSSPQETQYF
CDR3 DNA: TGCGCCAGCAGCTCACCTCAAGAGACCCAGTACTTC

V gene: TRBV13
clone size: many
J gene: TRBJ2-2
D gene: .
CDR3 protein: CASSLDRSEGANTGELFF
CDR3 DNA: TGTGCCAGCAGCTTAGATAGATCCGAGGGGGCGAACACCGGGGAGCTGTTTTTT

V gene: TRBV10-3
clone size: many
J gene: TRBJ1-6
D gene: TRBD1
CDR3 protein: CAISQGANNSPLHF
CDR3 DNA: TGTGCCATTTCACAGGGGGCTAATAATTCACCCCTCCACTTT

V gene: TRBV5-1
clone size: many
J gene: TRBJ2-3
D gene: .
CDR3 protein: CASSFADTQYF
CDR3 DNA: TGCGCCAGCAGCTTCGCAGATACGCAGTATTTT